Below, 9 T cell receptor beta chains from the same sample are listed, as sequenced in a study of OX40 agonist ivuxolimab in advanced cancers. Clones were sequenced by immunoSEQ multiplex PCR, and TCRdb holds only the in-frame ones, with some missing. This sample carries about 14,000 clones, around 79% of them seen once, and the ten largest clones take 35% to 40%. The starting material was CD4+ or CD8+ T cells sorted from blood, obtained in a trial of the OX40 agonist ivuxolimab. Receptors were obtained from an adult with an advanced solid tumor such as melanoma, head and neck, liver or kidney cancer.

This chain joins TRBV19 and TRBJ2-7; 11 bases match TRBD1. V lost 3 bases, J lost 0 bases, and 1 base stayed unmatched. This CDR3 region has 15 residues. The germline V gene encodes CDR1 LNHDA and CDR2 SQIVND (reference sequence). The CDR3 loop reads CASSIGTGGSYEQYF. The CDR3 bases are TGTGCCAGTAGTATTGGGACAGGGGGCTCCTACGAGCAGTACTTC.

The rearrangement uses TRBV11-3 and TRBJ2-1, with TRBD1 identical over 11 bases. V shed 5 bases and J 8 bases; nucleotides not matched to a gene: 8. The germline V gene has CDR1 SGHNT and CDR2 YENEEA. The length of the CDR3 is 15 residues. CDR3 nucleotides: TGTGCCAGCAGCCAATGGGACAGGGGGATGGATGAGCAGTTCTTC. Translation: CASSQWDRGMDEQFF.

The chain uses TRBV27 and TRBJ1-6; D may be TRBD1 (5 bases). Germline V lookup: CDR1 MNHEY, CDR2 SMNVEV (reference sequence). The CDR3 has 14 amino acids. V shed 1 base and J shed 10 bases, with 11 bases lying between them. The DNA for the CDR3 is TGTGCCAGCAGTTTATTCCAGGGCGGATCACCCCTCCACTTT. Protein sequence: CASSLFQGGSPLHF.

With respect to this clone: The same CDR3 also results from other DNA sequences found in this sample. This chain links TRBV7-3 with TRBJ1-1; TRBD1 agrees at 7 bases. V dropped 2 bases and J dropped 4; count of bases not matched to a gene: 7. The CDR3 is 15 amino acids. The V gene's germline CDR1 is SGHTA and CDR2 FQGTGA. The CDR3 region is CASSLEGGDGTEAFF. In nucleotides, the CDR3 is TGTGCCAGCAGCTTAGAAGGGGGCGACGGCACTGAAGCTTTCTTT.

The chain couples TRBV5-6 to TRBJ1-3; D remains unclear. Germline assignment: CDR1 SGHDT and CDR2 YYEEEE. The CDR3 length is 15 residues. V lost 4 bases and J 2 bases, leaving 13 bases between the germline ends. DNA of the CDR3: TGTGCCAGCAGCAACGACCAACCGACTGGAAACACCATATATTTT. As protein: CASSNDQPTGNTIYF. Filled out from reference TRBV5-6 and TRBJ1-3, the complete variable domain reads DAGVTQSPTHLIKTRGQQVTLRCSPKSGHDTVSWYQQALGQGPQFIFQYYEEEERQRGNFPDRFSGHQFPNYSSELNVNALLLGDSALYLCASSNDQPTGNTIYFGEGSWLTVV.

Here the CDR3 reads CASSVYEQYF. CDR3 nucleotide sequence: TGTGCCAGCAGCGTCTACGAGCAGTACTTC. This chain uses TRBV2 with TRBJ2-7; D is uncertain. The CDR3 loop spans 10 amino acids. From germline, CDR1 is SNHLY and CDR2 FYNNEI. V lost 6 bases and J 3 bases, leaving 3 bases between the germline ends.

This chain joins TRBV5-1 and TRBJ1-1, with a weak D call TRBD1 (6 bases). Between the trimmed V and J ends, which lost 6 bases and 7 bases, there was a span of 10 bases. Germline CDR1 reads SGHRS; CDR2 reads YFSETQ. The CDR3 is 11 residues long. The CDR3, as DNA: TGCGCCAGCATCGGGGACAATGAAGCTTTCTTT. Encoded protein: CASIGDNEAFF.

The V and J genes are TRBV4-3 and TRBJ2-7, with TRBD2 identical over 10 bases. V lost 0 bases and J lost 5; bases outside the gene matches: 4. Germline loops: CDR1 LGHNA, CDR2 YSLEER. This CDR3 spans 15 amino acids. CDR3: CASSQDPLAGDEQYF. CDR3 nucleotide sequence: TGCGCCAGCAGCCAAGATCCGCTAGCGGGGGACGAGCAGTACTTC.

This clone was detected a few times. This chain joins TRBV7-2 and TRBJ2-7; D unclear. V gave up 1 base and J gave up 2 bases, with 9 bases separating them. Germline CDR1 SGHTA, CDR2 FQGNSA. The CDR3 contains 14 residues. CDR3 in DNA: TGTGCCAGCAGCTTAGGACTCGCAGCCTACGAGCAGTACTTC. Translation: CASSLGLAAYEQYF.